The next 20 T cell receptor beta chains were all read from a single sample in a study of cytomegalovirus exposure and HLA in healthy donors. Assay used: immunoSEQ multiplex PCR; TCRdb lists only in-frame clones, some missing. This table holds fewer than 350,000 clones, roughly 88% found once. The sample was PBMCs. Receptors were obtained from a woman aged 18-29 years in good health and CMV-seronegative.

The rearrangement links TRBV5-1 to TRBJ2-7; 7 bases line up with TRBD1. Germline V CDR1 and CDR2: SGHRS, YFSETQ. V gave up 4 bases and J gave up 12 bases; unmatched junction bases: 13. The CDR3 has 13 residues. The CDR3 DNA reads as TGCGCCAGCAGCCCCGTCTCCCGGGACAGCGTGTACTTC. Protein product: CASSPVSRDSVYF. The whole variable domain, remainder taken from reference TRBV5-1 and TRBJ2-7, is KAGVTQTPRYLIKTRGQQVTLSCSPISGHRSVSWYQQTPGQGLQFLFEYFSETQRNKGNFPGRFSGRQFSNSRSEMNVSTLELGDSALYLCASSPVSRDSVYFGPGTRLTVT.

The chain combines TRBV27 with TRBJ1-1; 7 bases map to TRBD1. Germline trimming cut 9 bases from V and 3 bases from J; bases unmatched to any gene: 7. CDR1 is MNHEY and CDR2 is SMNVEV in the germline V gene (reference sequence). There are 13 residues in the CDR3. CDR3 sequence (DNA): TGTGCCAGTTCGTGGACAGGTGACACTGAAGCTTTCTTT. This encodes CASSWTGDTEAFF.

This clone was observed once. The chain employs TRBV7-3 and TRBJ1-1; tentative D call: TRBD1 (5 bases). This CDR3 has 14 residues. Germline loops: CDR1 SGHTA, CDR2 FQGTGA. V lost 2 bases to trimming and J lost 4 bases, with 11 bases between them. The CDR3 here is CASSLQGGGTEAFF. In DNA form, the CDR3 reads TGTGCCAGCAGCTTACAGGGCGGGGGCACTGAAGCTTTCTTT.

This clone was counted only a few times. This chain uses TRBV7-2 with TRBJ2-7, with TRBD2 identical over 11 bases. This CDR3 has 17 residues. J was trimmed by 8 bases and V by 1 base; bases with no gene match: 13. Germline CDR1 is SGHTA and CDR2 is FQGNSA. Here the CDR3 DNA reads TGTGCCAGCAGCTTAGAAGTTGCGTCTAGCGGGAGGTCCCAGCAGTACTTC. Translating it yields CASSLEVASSGRSQQYF.

The chain has TRBV30 and TRBJ1-5, with D unresolved. The V end lost 3 bases, the J end lost 6 bases, and 12 bases lay between the germline ends. In germline, CDR1 is GTSNPN, CDR2 SVGIG (reference sequence). This CDR3 has 13 amino acids. CDR3 DNA: TGTGCCTGGAGCGAGGGAGACGGTCAGCCCCAGCATTTT. Protein product: CAWSEGDGQPQHF.

The rearrangement joins TRBV4-1 to TRBJ2-3; D is undetermined. V was trimmed by 1 base and J by 0 bases, leaving 5 bases between them. CDR1 is MGHRA and CDR2 is YSYEKL in the germline V gene. The CDR3 consists of 14 residues. CDR3 residues: CASSQVLSTDTQYF. CDR3 bases: TGCGCCAGCAGCCAAGTTTTAAGCACAGATACGCAGTATTTT.

This chain links TRBV12-5 with TRBJ1-2, with 8 bases that match TRBD1. The CDR3 covers 15 residues. After removal of 3 bases from V and 4 bases from J, the junction contained 7 bases not matched to a gene. Germline CDR1 LGHNT, CDR2 FRNRAP. The CDR3 DNA sequence: TGTGCTAGTGGTTTAGGACAGGGTGTGGGCTATGGCTACACCTTC. The encoded protein is CASGLGQGVGYGYTF.

The CDR3 DNA is TGTGCCAGCAGCTCCGGACAGGGGAGAAACACTGAAGCTTTCTTT. It translates to CASSSGQGRNTEAFF. The chain links TRBV5-4 to TRBJ1-1; 9 bases line up with TRBD1. Germline V lookup: CDR1 SGHNT, CDR2 YYREEE (reference sequence). V lost 3 bases and J lost 2; bases outside the gene matches: 5. The CDR3 runs 15 residues.

This clone came up many times. The genes are TRBV6-5 and TRBJ1-1, with D perhaps matching TRBD1 (5 bases). V was trimmed by 4 bases and J by 4 bases, leaving 16 bases between them. This CDR3 spans 15 amino acids. Germline values: CDR1 MNHEY, CDR2 SVGAGI. The CDR3 region has the DNA TGTGCCAGCAGTTCCGAACGCAGGGTGGGCACTGAAGCTTTCTTT. Translating gives CASSSERRVGTEAFF.

The V and J genes are TRBV7-2 and TRBJ2-5; 7 bases match TRBD1. Looked up from germline, CDR1 is SGHTA and CDR2 is FQGNSA. Losses at the gene ends were 5 bases for V and 0 bases for J; bases not matched to a gene: 6. CDR3 length equals 15 residues. DNA for the CDR3: TGTGCCAGCAGCCCCAGGGGGAACTACCAAGAGACCCAGTACTTC. It specifies CASSPRGNYQETQYF.

This clone was seen a few times. The chain links TRBV7-6 to TRBJ2-7; the D is unclear. Trimming cost V 4 bases and J 6 bases, with 13 bases left between them. The CDR3 sequence is 13 residues long. Per the germline V gene, CDR1 is SGHVS and CDR2 is FNYEAQ. The DNA of the CDR3 is TGTGCCAGCAGCTCACTGGTTGAGGCCGAGCAGTACTTC. Its translation is CASSSLVEAEQYF.

This chain joins TRBV10-3 and TRBJ1-2; possible D gene TRBD1, 5 bases. This CDR3 is built from 14 residues. CDR1 and CDR2 from the germline V gene are ENHRY and SYGVKD. Trimming pared 3 bases from V and 2 bases from J, leaving 10 bases between. The CDR3 region has the DNA TGTGCCATCAGTGAAGGAGGGACCAACTATGGCTACACCTTC. Translation: CAISEGGTNYGYTF.

The gene calls are TRBV4-1 and TRBJ2-3, with unresolved D. Germline V CDR1 and CDR2: MGHRA, YSYEKL. This CDR3 has 16 residues. V was clipped by 1 base and J by 1 base, with 12 bases between them. The CDR3 here is CASSQVLTSGTDTQYF. CDR3 nucleotide sequence: TGCGCCAGCAGCCAAGTGCTAACTTCGGGCACAGATACGCAGTATTTT.

The chain combines TRBV9 with TRBJ2-2; tentative D call: TRBD2 (5 bases). This CDR3 is 16 amino acids long. The V gene's germline CDR1 is SGDLS and CDR2 YYNGEE. V dropped 3 bases and J dropped 4 bases, with 16 bases sitting between them. CDR3 sequence reads: CASSEIAGLSTGELFF. As DNA, the CDR3 is TGTGCCAGCAGCGAGATCGCGGGCCTTAGCACCGGGGAGCTGTTTTTT.

V usage is TRBV5-1 and J usage is TRBJ2-2, with D possibly being TRBD2 (6 bases). The V and J ends lost 1 base and 1 base respectively, with 14 bases between them. CDR3 length: 17 residues. CDR1 is SGHRS, CDR2 YFSETQ, per germline. CDR3 sequence (DNA): TGCGCCAGCAGCTTGAAGTTTCAGCGGGTGAACACCGGGGAGCTGTTTTTT. Its protein product is CASSLKFQRVNTGELFF.

The chain links TRBV27 to TRBJ2-7; TRBD1 agrees at 9 bases. Germline V CDR1 and CDR2: MNHEY, SMNVEV (reference sequence). The CDR3 covers 15 residues. J gave up 3 bases and V 5 bases, and 8 bases lay outside the gene matches. This CDR3 is CASSKTGQGHYEQYF. The CDR3 bases are TGTGCCAGCAGTAAAACAGGACAGGGGCACTACGAGCAGTACTTC.

Points on this clone: A much bigger clone sits one base away, suggesting this may be a read error. The gene calls are TRBV27 and TRBJ2-7, with D possibly matching TRBD1 (5 bases). The CDR3 covers 13 residues. V gave up 3 bases and J gave up 2 bases, with 8 bases separating them. Germline-derived CDR1 and CDR2 are MNHEY and SMNVEV (reference sequence). For the CDR3, the DNA is TGTGCCAGCAGTTTCGGCAGGGCCTACGAGCAGTACTTC. Translation gives CASSFGRAYEQYF.

The J gene is TRBJ1-1, the V gene TRBV7-3; 7 bases line up with TRBD1. Germline-derived CDR1 and CDR2 are SGHTA and FQGTGA. Trimming at V came to 5 bases and at J to 3 bases, leaving 3 bases not matched to a gene. The CDR3 extends over 13 amino acids. The CDR3 DNA is TGTGCCAGCAGCCGCGACAGGGACACTGAAGCTTTCTTT. This translates into CASSRDRDTEAFF.

This clone was seen only once. The CDR3 spells CASSVASGVRSYEQYF. DNA for the CDR3: TGTGCCAGCAGCGTAGCATCGGGAGTAAGATCCTACGAGCAGTACTTC. V is TRBV9 and J is TRBJ2-7; weak D call: TRBD2 (6 bases). The CDR3 is 16 amino acids. Per the germline V gene, CDR1 is SGDLS and CDR2 is YYNGEE. The ends were cut back, 0 bases at V and 1 base at J, with 14 bases in the middle.

The chain combines TRBV28 with TRBJ2-3; 7 bases fit TRBD2. Germline V lookup: CDR1 MDHEN, CDR2 SYDVKM. CDR3 length: 15 residues. V dropped 8 bases and J dropped 4; count of bases not matched to a gene: 12. CDR3 loop: CASDAAAGAPDTQYF. CDR3 nucleotides: TGTGCCAGCGATGCGGCGGCGGGAGCTCCAGATACGCAGTATTTT. The whole variable domain, filled in from reference TRBV28 and TRBJ2-3, reads DVKVTQSSRYLVKRTGEKVFLECVQDMDHENMFWYRQDPGLGLRLIYFSYDVKMKEKGDIPEGYSVSREKKERFSLILESASTNQTSMYLCASDAAAGAPDTQYFGPGTRLTVL.